The 31 T cell receptor beta chains below all came from one sample that was sequenced in a study of vaccination and CD4 T cells after COVID-19. These receptors are not linked to any known antigen. As for treatment: roughly 10-day PBMC culture with coronavirus spike peptide pools or control peptides (ViraFEST assay). Cultured CD4+ T-cell DNA underwent Oncomine TCR Beta short-read sequencing. TCRdb reprocessed the PCR reads with MiXCR, giving one entry per CDR3 protein. The table records approximately 4,600 distinct CDR3 sequences, around 30% of them present only once. Sequenced material: CD4+ T cells from blood, cultured in vitro. These receptors originate from a human donor who had recovered from COVID-19.

The CDR3 DNA follows: TGTGCCAGCAGCAACTGGGGGAAGGAGTTTAATTCACCCCTCCACTTT. It codes for CASSNWGKEFNSPLHF. The chain is built from TRBV12-3 or TRBV12-4 and TRBJ1-6, with D perhaps matching TRBD1 (5 bases). The V end was cut by 6 bases, the J end by 6 bases, with 18 bases between. The CDR3 spans 16 residues.

This chain joins TRBV5-8 and TRBJ2-2; TRBD2 might be the D (6 bases). Germline CDR1 is SGHTS and CDR2 is YDEGEE. Trimming removed 0 bases at V and 5 bases at J, with 11 bases between. CDR3 length: 15 residues. CDR3 bases: TGTGCCAGCAGCTTGGGTTCTGCGGGGACCGGGGAGCTGTTTTTT. Encoded protein: CASSLGSAGTGELFF.

This clonotype was detected a few times. V usage is TRBV20-1 and J usage is TRBJ2-5; no firm D call. Germline CDR1 DFQATT, CDR2 SNEGSKA (reference sequence). Trimming cost V 6 bases and J 5 bases, with 13 bases left between them. This CDR3 contains 12 residues. As DNA, the CDR3 is TGCAGTGCCCGGATGCTTCGGGAGACCCAGTACTTC. It yields the protein CSARMLRETQYF.

This clonotype is categorized as hyperexpanded. The V and J genes are TRBV5-4 and TRBJ1-1; no clear D. The V gene's germline CDR1 is SGHNT and CDR2 YYREEE (reference sequence). The CDR3 runs 13 residues. The V gene lost 3 bases and the J gene lost 1 base, with 7 bases spanning the gap. The CDR3 nucleotides are TGTGCCAGCAGCTCCTCCCAGAACACTGAAGCTTTCTTT. Translating gives CASSSSQNTEAFF.

The chain uses TRBV20-1 and TRBJ2-7; maybe TRBD2 (5 bases). There are 15 residues in the CDR3. Germline V lookup: CDR1 DFQATT, CDR2 SNEGSKA (reference sequence). Trimming left V 2 bases short and J 2 bases short, with 16 bases between. CDR3 sequence: CSARSTTYGTYEQYF. The CDR3 DNA follows: TGCAGTGCTAGAAGCACGACGTACGGGACCTACGAGCAGTACTTC.

This clonotype has a handful of counts. J is TRBJ1-2 and V is TRBV19; no firm D call. CDR3 length: 13 amino acids. The ends were cut back, 6 bases at V and 4 bases at J, with 12 bases in the middle. Germline V gene sequence: CDR1 LNHDA, CDR2 SQIVND (reference sequence). CDR3 sequence (DNA): TGTGCCAGTAGCTTTGGACGGCTCTATGGCTACACCTTC. Residues: CASSFGRLYGYTF.

Only a few counts were recorded for this clonotype. The chain uses TRBV11-3 and TRBJ2-5; D remains unclear. There are 13 residues in the CDR3. The V end lost 2 bases, the J end lost 5 bases, and 9 bases lay between the germline ends. Germline-derived CDR1 and CDR2 are SGHNT and YENEEA. The CDR3 nucleotides read TGTGCCAGCAGCTTAACCTATGTGGAGACCCAGTACTTC. It specifies CASSLTYVETQYF.

This rearrangement joins TRBV20-1 to TRBJ1-5; possible D gene TRBD1, 6 bases. V lost 6 bases to trimming and J lost 5 bases, with 20 bases between them. The germline CDR1 and CDR2 sequences are DFQATT and SNEGSKA (reference sequence). The CDR3 runs 15 residues. The CDR3 DNA is TGCAGTGCGGTAGAGAGGGGGGGACGGTATCAGCCCCAGCATTTT. Protein: CSAVERGGRYQPQHF.

This clonotype appeared a few times. In DNA, the CDR3 is TGTGCCAGCAGTTATATAGGGGGTGGATCACCCCTCCACTTT. It is translated as CASSYIGGGSPLHF. The V call is TRBV6-5, the J call TRBJ1-6; D is perhaps TRBD1 (6 bases). Per germline, CDR1 MNHEY and CDR2 SVGAGI. Trimming shortened V by 3 bases and J by 10 bases, and 13 bases separated the two germline ends. The CDR3 loop spans 14 amino acids.

Concerning this clonotype: A much more abundant neighbour one base away suggests this may be a read error. The chain has TRBV2 and TRBJ2-6, with D possibly TRBD2 on 6 matching bases. The CDR3 length is 10 residues. The germline CDR1 and CDR2 sequences are SNHLY and FYNNEI. The DNA for the CDR3 is TGTGCCAGCGGGGGGAACGTCCTGGCTTTC. Residues: CASGGNVLAF. Complete variable domain (other parts from reference TRBV2 and TRBJ2-6): EPEVTQTPSHQVTQMGQEVILRCVPISNHLYFYWYRQILGQKVEFLVSFYNNEISEKSEIFDDQFSVERPDGSNFTLKIRSTKLEDSAMYFCASGGNVLAFGAGSRLTVL.

The chain is built from TRBV18 and TRBJ2-5, with D possibly TRBD2 on 6 matching bases. Per the germline V gene, CDR1 is KGHSH and CDR2 is LQKENI. Trimming pared 2 bases from V and 3 bases from J, leaving 13 bases between. The CDR3 has 15 residues. CDR3 loop: CASSPFSGGKETQYF. The CDR3 nucleotides are TGTGCCAGCTCACCATTCTCCGGCGGGAAAGAGACCCAGTACTTC.

This clonotype was observed a handful of times. The V call is TRBV2, the J call TRBJ1-1; 9 bases are a match to TRBD1. The CDR3 is made up of 14 amino acids. CDR1 and CDR2 (germline): SNHLY, FYNNEI. J lost 5 bases, V lost 6 bases, and 7 bases had no gene match. The CDR3 is CASRDRGWGTEAFF. CDR3 DNA sequence: TGTGCCAGCAGAGACAGGGGGTGGGGGACTGAAGCTTTCTTT.

The V and J genes are TRBV7-2 and TRBJ2-3; 7 positions match TRBD1. Germline CDR1 reads SGHTA; CDR2 reads FQGNSA. This CDR3 region has 15 residues. Trimming took 5 bases from V and 0 from J; bases not matched to a gene: 5. The CDR3 region has the DNA TGTGCCAGCAGCCGGGACAGAGCTAGCACAGATACGCAGTATTTT. It encodes CASSRDRASTDTQYF.

This clonotype was counted between two and nine times. The gene calls are TRBV24-1 and TRBJ1-2, with D possibly TRBD1 on 6 matching bases. V lost 3 bases to trimming and J lost 8 bases, with 9 bases between them. CDR1 KGHDR and CDR2 SFDVKD come from the germline V gene. The CDR3 covers 12 residues. In nucleotides, the CDR3 is TGTGCCACCAGTGATCCCGGACAGGGCTACACCTTC. Encoded protein: CATSDPGQGYTF.

V and J are TRBV7-2 and TRBJ2-4; 8 nucleotides line up with TRBD2. There are 22 residues in the CDR3. The V gene end was trimmed by 3 bases and the J gene end by 1 base; junction bases not matched to a gene: 23. Germline values: CDR1 SGHTA, CDR2 FQGNSA. CDR3 nucleotides: TGTGCCAGCAGCTTCGTCCCGCCGCCGTCCGGGGGGGACTTTGGGGCCAAAAACATTCAGTACTTC. Translated, it gives CASSFVPPPSGGDFGAKNIQYF.

V usage is TRBV28 and J usage is TRBJ2-3, with D possibly called TRBD1 or TRBD2 (5 bases each). The CDR3 has 15 amino acids. Between the trimmed V and J ends, which lost 10 bases and 6 bases, there was a span of 23 bases. Germline CDR1 is MDHEN and CDR2 is SYDVKM. The CDR3 bases are TGTGCCACCGCAAGCCCGGGACGTCGTAGGGATACGCAGTATTTT. It encodes CATASPGRRRDTQYF. The full variable domain, with the rest looked up from reference TRBV28 and TRBJ2-3, is DVKVTQSSRYLVKRTGEKVFLECVQDMDHENMFWYRQDPGLGLRLIYFSYDVKMKEKGDIPEGYSVSREKKERFSLILESASTNQTSMYLCATASPGRRRDTQYFGPGTRLTVL.

The sample holds a few counts of this clonotype. The V and J genes are TRBV2 and TRBJ1-1; 8 nucleotides align to TRBD1. With V trimmed by 7 bases and J by 4 bases, 8 bases remained unmatched. The length of the CDR3 is 14 residues. The V gene's germline CDR1 is SNHLY and CDR2 FYNNEI. CDR3 DNA: TGTGCCAGCATGCAGACAGGGGAAGGCACTGAAGCTTTCTTT. Amino acid sequence: CASMQTGEGTEAFF.

This rearrangement joins TRBV7-3 to TRBJ2-3; 7 nucleotides agree with TRBD2. V shed 6 bases, J shed 6 bases, and the junction held 6 bases outside the gene matches. This CDR3 spans 13 amino acids. The germline V gene encodes CDR1 SGHTA and CDR2 FQGTGA. The CDR3 loop reads CASSRQTSDTQYF. For the CDR3, the DNA is TGTGCCAGCAGTCGGCAGACTAGCGATACGCAGTATTTT.

There are a few counts of this clonotype. This chain joins TRBV21-1 and TRBJ2-6; the D segment call TRBD1 is taken from the table without a DNA check. TRBV21-1 is listed as a pseudogene. The CDR3 contains 23 residues. CDR3 loop: CASSKAQRGADRGKLSGANVLTF. The CDR3 coding sequence is TGTGCCAGCAGCAAAGCCCAAAGGGGGGCGGACAGGGGAAAGCTCTCTGGGGCCAACGTCCTGACTTTC.

The chain joins TRBV7-3 to TRBJ2-7, with TRBD2 matching over 10 bases. The CDR3 is 13 amino acids. CDR1 and CDR2 (germline): SGHTA, FQGTGA. V shed 5 bases and J 6 bases; nucleotides not matched to a gene: 4. CDR3 amino acids: CASSTSGTGEQYF. In DNA, the CDR3 is TGTGCCAGCAGCACTAGCGGGACGGGCGAGCAGTACTTC.

This clonotype was detected only a few times. The chain combines TRBV27 with TRBJ2-7, with D unresolved. The CDR3 contains 15 residues. Germline CDR1 reads MNHEY; CDR2 reads SMNVEV (reference sequence). Trimming removed 4 bases at V and 3 bases at J, with 16 bases between. CDR3 nucleotide sequence: TGTGCCAGCAGTTCCACGTTCGCCCCTTACTACGAGCAGTACTTC. Protein sequence: CASSSTFAPYYEQYF.

The J gene is TRBJ1-2, the V gene TRBV7-2, with D tentatively TRBD1 (5 bases). Between the trimmed V and J ends, which lost 3 bases and 5 bases, there was a span of 10 bases. Germline V gene lookup returns CDR1 SGHTA and CDR2 FQGNSA. The CDR3 spans 13 residues. CDR3 region: CASSFGAQYGYTF. DNA for the CDR3: TGTGCCAGCAGCTTCGGGGCTCAATATGGCTACACCTTC.

This clonotype turned up a few times. The V and J genes are TRBV4-1 and TRBJ1-1; 12 bases map to TRBD1. The CDR3 is 16 residues long. Germline CDR1 MGHRA, CDR2 YSYEKL. Trimming cost V 1 base and J 4 bases; bases outside gene matches: 4. The CDR3 sequence: CASSQAGTGGGTEAFF. CDR3 in DNA: TGCGCCAGCAGCCAAGCCGGGACAGGGGGCGGCACTGAAGCTTTCTTT.

This clonotype turned up a few times. The rearrangement uses TRBV15 and TRBJ1-5; D gene unclear. Germline CDR1 LNHNV, CDR2 YYDKDF (reference sequence). The CDR3 is made up of 15 amino acids. V was pared by 1 base and J by 5 bases, with 12 bases between. The CDR3 DNA is TGTGCCACCAGCAGAGGTTTGGGCCTGGATCAGCCCCAGCATTTT. Encoded protein: CATSRGLGLDQPQHF.

The chain carries TRBV5-4 and TRBJ2-3; no definite D call. V was clipped by 0 bases and J by 3 bases, with 5 bases between them. The CDR3 is made up of 13 amino acids. Germline loops: CDR1 SGHNT, CDR2 YYREEE (reference sequence). The CDR3 is CASSLDRTDTQYF. CDR3 nucleotide sequence: TGTGCCAGCAGCTTGGATCGGACAGATACGCAGTATTTT.

This clonotype appeared a few times. The V call is TRBV2, the J call TRBJ2-5; TRBD2 is a possible D gene (5 bases). The length of the CDR3 is 11 residues. Germline loops: CDR1 SNHLY, CDR2 FYNNEI. V was shortened by 11 bases and J by 1 base, with 8 bases between the two germline ends. This chain's CDR3 is CAGRGQETQYF. CDR3 sequence (DNA): TGTGCCGGACGGGGCCAAGAGACCCAGTACTTC.

V and J are TRBV6-4 and TRBJ2-1; the match to TRBD1 covers 7 bases. The CDR3 extends over 12 amino acids. Germline V gives CDR1 MRHNA, CDR2 SNTAGT. J lost 5 bases, V lost 7 bases, and 2 bases had no gene match. The DNA of the CDR3 is TGTGCCAGCAAGGGACAGAACAATGAGCAGTTCTTC. Its protein is CASKGQNNEQFF.

The CDR3, as DNA: TGTGCCAGCAGCCCGCTGACTAGCATCTCCGGAGATACGCAGTATTTT. Its translation: CASSPLTSISGDTQYF. The chain recombines TRBV3-1 with TRBJ2-3; 7 nucleotides agree with TRBD2. J was trimmed by 5 bases and V by 4 bases; bases with no gene match: 12. Germline V gene sequence: CDR1 LGHDT, CDR2 YNNKEL (reference sequence). CDR3 size: 16 residues.

The chain recombines TRBV20-1 with TRBJ1-2; D remains unclear. Trimming stripped 4 bases from V and 6 bases from J, with 18 bases between. Germline V gene lookup returns CDR1 DFQATT and CDR2 SNEGSKA (reference sequence). This CDR3 is built from 14 residues. CDR3 sequence: CSAIAATALDGYTF. DNA for the CDR3: TGCAGTGCTATAGCAGCGACGGCTTTGGATGGCTACACCTTC.

The V and J genes are TRBV19 and TRBJ2-7; a weak D match, TRBD2 (6 bases). Between the trimmed V and J ends, which lost 5 bases and 2 bases, there was a span of 13 bases. Germline lookup yields CDR1 LNHDA and CDR2 SQIVND (reference sequence). CDR3 length equals 14 residues. CDR3 sequence: CASSALGRTYEQYF. The CDR3 DNA sequence: TGTGCCAGTAGTGCTCTCGGGAGAACCTACGAGCAGTACTTC.

This clonotype was counted only a few times. The V gene is TRBV7-2, the J gene TRBJ2-7; no clear D gene. The CDR3 spans 13 residues. Trimming took 7 bases from V and 7 from J, leaving 17 bases between them. Germline V CDR1 and CDR2: SGHTA, FQGNSA. CDR3 loop: CASTLSSFQEQYF. The CDR3 DNA reads as TGTGCCAGCACGCTCTCCTCTTTTCAAGAGCAGTACTTC.